These 30 T cell receptor beta chains were sequenced from one sample in a study of blood T cell repertoires in COVID-19. Sequencing used immunoSEQ multiplex PCR; TCRdb keeps in-frame clones, though not all of them. In the table there are over 80,000 clones, 86% of which are singletons. The sample consisted of peripheral blood. The receptors originated from an elderly man with active or convalescent COVID-19.

This sequence joins TRBV5-4 and TRBJ2-1; 7 bases are a match to TRBD2. The CDR3 has 12 residues. Germline assignment: CDR1 SGHNT and CDR2 YYREEE (reference sequence). After removal of 1 base from V and 14 bases from J, the junction contained 6 bases not matched to a gene. The chain's CDR3 is CASSLPREAEFF. Here the CDR3 DNA reads TGTGCCAGCAGCTTGCCCCGGGAGGCCGAGTTCTTC.

This clone was found a few times. The chain uses TRBV30 and TRBJ2-3; TRBD2 matches at 12 bases. Unmatched junction bases numbered 6, after V lost 5 bases and J lost 6 bases. Per the germline V gene, CDR1 is GTSNPN and CDR2 is SVGIG (reference sequence). The CDR3 is 14 amino acids. The CDR3 loop is CAWVRLAGADTQYF. The CDR3 DNA follows: TGTGCCTGGGTAAGACTAGCGGGAGCTGATACGCAGTATTTT.

Points on this clone: One end of the junction is discordant with germline, which a read error may explain. The rearrangement links TRBV30 to TRBJ1-2, with 7 bases lining up with TRBD1. The CDR3 totals 12 residues. Germline CDR1 reads GTSNPN; CDR2 reads SVGIG (reference sequence). DNA of the CDR3: TGTGCCTGGAGTGTAACCAGGGGGAAGCCGGCCTTC. Translating it yields CAWSVTRGKPAF.

The gene calls are TRBV11-2 and TRBJ1-2, with TRBD1 matching over 8 bases. Germline V gene sequence: CDR1 SGHAT, CDR2 FQNNGV. The junction had 7 bases not matched to a gene; V was cut back by 5 bases and J by 8 bases. The CDR3 covers 13 residues. The CDR3 here is CASSAGQGDGYTF. The CDR3 DNA is TGTGCCAGCAGCGCCGGACAGGGTGACGGCTACACCTTC.

This clone came up a few times. CDR3 bases: TGTGCCAGCAGTCCGGCCGGGACAGTCGCCTACGAGCAGTACTTC. Its translation: CASSPAGTVAYEQYF. V is TRBV27 and J is TRBJ2-7, with 7 bases aligning to TRBD1. Germline V gives CDR1 MNHEY, CDR2 SMNVEV (reference sequence). V lost 5 bases, J lost 2 bases, and 9 bases stayed unmatched. This CDR3 is 15 amino acids long.

This chain uses TRBV4-2 with TRBJ1-1, with D maybe TRBD1 (6 bases). Between the trimmed V and J ends, which lost 0 bases and 4 bases, there was a span of 9 bases. Looked up from germline, CDR1 is LGHNA and CDR2 is YNFKEQ. CDR3 length equals 14 residues. CDR3 sequence reads: CASSQDGGATEAFF. CDR3 in DNA: TGTGCCAGCAGCCAAGATGGGGGGGCCACTGAAGCTTTCTTT.

The gene calls are TRBV24-1 and TRBJ2-3, with D unresolved. The CDR3 is made up of 11 amino acids. Germline lookup yields CDR1 KGHDR and CDR2 SFDVKD. V lost 6 bases, J lost 6 bases, and 6 bases lay in between. This CDR3 is CATSLRDTQYF. The CDR3 bases are TGTGCCACCAGTCTGCGGGATACGCAGTATTTT.

The chain recombines TRBV7-3 with TRBJ1-1; 10 positions agree with TRBD1. CDR1 SGHTA and CDR2 FQGTGA come from the germline V gene. Losses at the gene ends were 4 bases for V and 5 bases for J; bases not matched to a gene: 10. There are 16 residues in the CDR3. CDR3 in DNA: TGTGCCAGCAGCTCCTATACCGGGACAGGGGAAACTGAAGCTTTCTTT. The encoded protein is CASSSYTGTGETEAFF.

V usage is TRBV6-2 or TRBV6-3 and J usage is TRBJ1-2; D unresolved. This CDR3 is 14 amino acids long. Deletions cut 7 bases from V and 4 bases from J, with 16 bases between. Germline CDR1 MNHEY, CDR2 SVGEGT. The CDR3 protein is CASTPSWGGYGYTF. The DNA of the CDR3 is TGTGCCAGCACCCCCAGTTGGGGAGGCTATGGCTACACCTTC.

The chain uses TRBV18 and TRBJ1-3; no reliable D call. V lost 6 bases, J lost 0 bases, and 6 bases lay in between. Germline CDR1 reads KGHSH; CDR2 reads LQKENI. The CDR3 totals 13 residues. CDR3 sequence: CASSEFSGNTIYF. For the CDR3, the DNA is TGTGCCAGCTCCGAGTTCTCTGGAAACACCATATATTTT.

The rearrangement uses TRBV6-6 and TRBJ2-7, with D maybe TRBD2 (6 bases). The length of the CDR3 is 15 residues. V was trimmed by 0 bases and J by 4 bases, leaving 13 bases between them. Germline CDR1 reads MNHNY; CDR2 reads SVGAGI (reference sequence). The CDR3 spells CASSYSTGVDYEQYF. CDR3 nucleotides: TGTGCCAGCAGTTACTCGACGGGAGTGGATTACGAGCAGTACTTC.

In this sample, this clone turned up a few times. The chain combines TRBV6-2 or TRBV6-3 with TRBJ2-7, with 10 positions matching TRBD2. V was clipped by 4 bases and J by 4 bases; unmatched bases: 7. CDR1 and CDR2 (germline): MNHEY, SVGEGT. The CDR3 sequence is 15 residues long. CDR3 sequence: CASSWPGLAKYEQYF. The CDR3, as DNA: TGTGCCAGCAGTTGGCCGGGACTAGCGAAATACGAGCAGTACTTC.

CDR3 sequence reads: CASSLDGRGGEQFF. The CDR3 DNA follows: TGTGCCAGCAGCTTAGATGGGAGGGGCGGTGAGCAGTTCTTC. The V gene is TRBV11-3, the J gene TRBJ2-1; 7 nucleotides align to TRBD2. This CDR3 region has 14 residues. Trimming at V came to 0 bases and at J to 9 bases, leaving 5 bases not matched to a gene. Germline V gene data show CDR1 as SGHNT and CDR2 as YENEEA.

This clone was seen just once. CDR3 sequence reads: CASSIGGRDTEAFF. CDR3 sequence (DNA): TGTGCCAGTAGTATAGGCGGCAGGGACACTGAAGCTTTCTTT. This chain links TRBV19 with TRBJ1-1; a weak D match, TRBD1 (5 bases). This CDR3 has 14 amino acids. Trimming left V 1 base short and J 3 bases short, with 9 bases between. Germline CDR1 LNHDA, CDR2 SQIVND (reference sequence).

The chain uses TRBV9 and TRBJ2-7; perhaps TRBD1 as D (5 bases). This CDR3 region has 13 residues. V lost 3 bases to trimming and J lost 6 bases, with 13 bases between them. Germline values: CDR1 SGDLS, CDR2 YYNGEE. CDR3 loop: CASSDTPGSEQYF. CDR3 DNA sequence: TGTGCCAGCAGCGATACACCAGGGTCCGAGCAGTACTTC.

CDR3 in DNA: TGCAGCGTTGCCGGGACACAGAGCTACAATGAGCAGTTCTTC. Translated: CSVAGTQSYNEQFF. The gene calls are TRBV29-1 and TRBJ2-1, with D possibly matching TRBD1 (6 bases). The germline V gene has CDR1 SQVTM and CDR2 ANQGSEA. This CDR3 is built from 14 residues. V shed 4 bases and J shed 3 bases, with 13 bases lying between them.

The chain combines TRBV30 with TRBJ2-5; 7 bases agree with TRBD2. This CDR3 has 13 residues. V lost 5 bases, J lost 2 bases, and 5 bases stayed unmatched. Germline V CDR1 and CDR2: GTSNPN, SVGIG (reference sequence). In DNA form, the CDR3 reads TGTGCCTGGTCCCCCGGGAGGCAAGAGACCCAGTACTTC. It specifies CAWSPGRQETQYF.

Only one count was recorded for this clone. The chain recombines TRBV19 with TRBJ1-4, with TRBD1 identical over 9 bases. Unmatched junction bases numbered 9, after V lost 5 bases and J lost 8 bases. The CDR3 runs to 15 residues. Germline CDR1 is LNHDA and CDR2 is SQIVND (reference sequence). CDR3 region: CASSFYRGLGEKLFF. The CDR3 DNA reads as TGTGCCAGTAGTTTTTACAGGGGGCTCGGCGAAAAACTGTTTTTT.

J is TRBJ1-2 and V is TRBV12-3 or TRBV12-4; D remains ambiguous. V shed 3 bases and J shed 8 bases, with 10 bases lying between them. The CDR3 length is 12 residues. The CDR3: CASSFSSSGYTF. Written as DNA, the CDR3 is TGTGCCAGCAGTTTCTCTAGCAGCGGCTACACCTTC.

The genes are TRBV6-2 or TRBV6-3 and TRBJ1-2; the match to TRBD1 covers 7 bases. This CDR3 is built from 15 residues. Unmatched junction bases numbered 15, after V lost 6 bases and J lost 8 bases. CDR1 is MNHEY and CDR2 is SVGEGT in the germline V gene. This CDR3 reads CASSRSRDSLEGYTF. The CDR3 DNA reads TGTGCCAGCAGCCGATCCCGGGACAGCCTGGAGGGCTACACCTTC.

The chain recombines TRBV16 with TRBJ1-5, with TRBD1 as a possible D gene (5 bases). V shed 1 base and J shed 0 bases, with 7 bases lying between them. This CDR3 has 15 residues. Germline V gene data show CDR1 as KGHSY and CDR2 as FQNENV. The CDR3 bases are TGTGCCAGCAGCCAATGGGGCGGTAGCAATCAGCCCCAGCATTTT. Translated: CASSQWGGSNQPQHF.

This chain uses TRBV30 with TRBJ2-1; maybe TRBD2 (6 bases). Germline CDR1 is GTSNPN and CDR2 is SVGIG (reference sequence). Trimming took 3 bases from V and 10 from J, leaving 16 bases between them. The CDR3 sequence is 13 residues long. The CDR3 sequence is CAWSQGLLREQFF. CDR3 bases: TGTGCCTGGAGCCAAGGACTACTCCGGGAGCAGTTCTTC.

The chain employs TRBV2 and TRBJ1-6; 11 nucleotides match TRBD1. Losses at the gene ends were 6 bases for V and 8 bases for J; bases not matched to a gene: 6. CDR1 SNHLY and CDR2 FYNNEI come from the germline V gene. This CDR3 contains 15 residues. The CDR3 sequence is CASRPRTGGDSPLHF. The CDR3 DNA reads TGTGCCAGCAGACCTCGGACAGGGGGCGATTCACCCCTCCACTTT.

This clone has just one count. V is TRBV27 and J is TRBJ2-2; 7 positions match TRBD2. Germline CDR1 and CDR2: MNHEY and SMNVEV (reference sequence). Unmatched junction bases numbered 3, after V lost 7 bases and J lost 1 base. CDR3 length: 14 residues. CDR3 protein: CASKRGGNTGELFF. The CDR3 bases are TGTGCCAGCAAGCGGGGTGGGAACACCGGGGAGCTGTTTTTT.

This clone was detected only once. CDR3 in amino acids: CASSSYSGTLNTGELFF. In DNA, the CDR3 is TGTGCCAGCAGCTCCTATAGCGGGACCCTCAACACCGGGGAGCTGTTTTTT. The chain combines TRBV5-4 with TRBJ2-2; TRBD2 matches at 8 bases. This CDR3 contains 17 residues. Trimming at V came to 3 bases and at J to 2 bases, leaving 9 bases not matched to a gene. CDR1 is SGHNT, CDR2 YYREEE, per germline (reference sequence).

This clone was counted only a few times. The genes are TRBV5-5 and TRBJ2-7; 7 bases agree with TRBD1. Germline V gene lookup returns CDR1 SGHKS and CDR2 YYEKEE (reference sequence). There are 15 residues in the CDR3. Losses at the gene ends were 0 bases for V and 4 bases for J; bases not matched to a gene: 7. This chain's CDR3 is CASSLDDRVRYEQYF. The CDR3 coding sequence is TGTGCCAGCAGCTTGGATGACAGGGTCAGGTACGAGCAGTACTTC.

This chain connects TRBV5-4 to TRBJ1-1; D unclear. V shed 6 bases and J shed 1 base, with 7 bases lying between them. The CDR3 has 12 amino acids. Germline values: CDR1 SGHNT, CDR2 YYREEE (reference sequence). The chain's CDR3 is CASKTENTEAFF. The CDR3 DNA follows: TGTGCCAGCAAAACAGAGAACACTGAAGCTTTCTTT.

The rearrangement joins TRBV9 to TRBJ2-3; weak D call: TRBD2 (6 bases). Trimming cost V 4 bases and J 0 bases, with 18 bases left between them. Germline V CDR1 and CDR2: SGDLS, YYNGEE. This CDR3 comprises 17 residues. DNA for the CDR3: TGTGCCAGCAGCCCAGACTGGGGCGGGGAGAGCACAGATACGCAGTATTTT. Translated: CASSPDWGGESTDTQYF.

V and J are TRBV4-1 and TRBJ1-2, with D uncertain. In germline, CDR1 is MGHRA, CDR2 YSYEKL. The CDR3 consists of 19 residues. Trimming took 0 bases from V and 2 from J, leaving 22 bases between them. The chain's CDR3 is CASSQERGGQTRANYGYTF. The CDR3 nucleotides read TGCGCCAGCAGCCAAGAGCGTGGCGGGCAGACCCGAGCAAACTATGGCTACACCTTC.

The J gene is TRBJ2-7, the V gene TRBV7-9; D perhaps matches TRBD2 (6 bases). This CDR3 is 14 amino acids long. From germline, CDR1 is SEHNR and CDR2 FQNEAQ (reference sequence). The V and J ends lost 5 bases and 0 bases respectively, with 11 bases between them. CDR3 nucleotide sequence: TGTGCCAGCAGCCTGGACGGGAGCTCCTACGAGCAGTACTTC. This gives the protein CASSLDGSSYEQYF.